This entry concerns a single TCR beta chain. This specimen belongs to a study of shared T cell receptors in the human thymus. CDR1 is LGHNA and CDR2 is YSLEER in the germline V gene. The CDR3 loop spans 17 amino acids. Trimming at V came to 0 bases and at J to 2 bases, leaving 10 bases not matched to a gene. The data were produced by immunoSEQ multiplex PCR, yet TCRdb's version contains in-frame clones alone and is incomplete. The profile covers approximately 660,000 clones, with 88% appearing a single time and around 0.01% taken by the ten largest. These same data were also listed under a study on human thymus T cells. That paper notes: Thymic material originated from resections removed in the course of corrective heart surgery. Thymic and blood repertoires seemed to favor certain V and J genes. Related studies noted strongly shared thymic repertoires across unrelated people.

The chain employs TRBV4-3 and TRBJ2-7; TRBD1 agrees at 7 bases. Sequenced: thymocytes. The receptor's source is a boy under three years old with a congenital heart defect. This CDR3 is CASSQEHKQGKTYEQYF. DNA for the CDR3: TGCGCCAGCAGCCAAGAACACAAACAGGGGAAAACCTACGAGCAGTACTTC.